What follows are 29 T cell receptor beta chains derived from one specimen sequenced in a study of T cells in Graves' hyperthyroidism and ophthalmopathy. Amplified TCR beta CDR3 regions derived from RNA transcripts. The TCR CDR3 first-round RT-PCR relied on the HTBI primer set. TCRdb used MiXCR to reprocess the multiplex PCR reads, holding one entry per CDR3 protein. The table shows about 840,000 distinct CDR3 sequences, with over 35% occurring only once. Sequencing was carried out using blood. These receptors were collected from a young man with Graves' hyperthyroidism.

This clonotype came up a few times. The CDR3 loop reads CSAAPGQGLPIHF. DNA for the CDR3: TGCAGTGCTGCGCCGGGACAGGGGCTTCCGATCCACTTT. The chain is built from TRBV20-1 and TRBJ1-6; 10 bases line up with TRBD1. The CDR3 has 13 residues. CDR1 is DFQATT, CDR2 SNEGSKA, per germline (reference sequence). Trimming took 5 bases from V and 17 from J; bases not matched to a gene: 12.

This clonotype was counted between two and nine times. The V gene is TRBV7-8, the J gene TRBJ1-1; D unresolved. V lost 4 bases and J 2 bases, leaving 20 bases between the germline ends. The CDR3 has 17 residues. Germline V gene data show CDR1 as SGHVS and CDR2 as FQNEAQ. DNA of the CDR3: TGTGCCAGCAGCTCCATGAGGGTCGGCTTGCGAAACACTGAAGCTTTCTTT. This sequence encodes CASSSMRVGLRNTEAFF.

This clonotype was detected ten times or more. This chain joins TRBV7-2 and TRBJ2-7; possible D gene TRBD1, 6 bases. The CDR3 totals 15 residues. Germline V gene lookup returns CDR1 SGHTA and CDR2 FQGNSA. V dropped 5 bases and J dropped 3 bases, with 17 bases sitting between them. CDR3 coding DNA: TGTGCCAGCAGCCCATCCCCGCAGGGGATCTACGAGCAGTACTTC. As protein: CASSPSPQGIYEQYF.

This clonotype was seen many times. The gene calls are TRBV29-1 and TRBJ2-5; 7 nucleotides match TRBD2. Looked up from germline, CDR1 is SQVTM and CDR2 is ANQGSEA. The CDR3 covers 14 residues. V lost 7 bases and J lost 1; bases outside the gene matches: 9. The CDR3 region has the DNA TGCAGCGGTAAGACTAGCAGCTCCCAAGAGACCCAGTACTTC. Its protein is CSGKTSSSQETQYF.

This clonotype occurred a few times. Here the CDR3 reads CASSLFGLAGELFF. As DNA, the CDR3 is TGTGCCAGCAGCTTGTTTGGCTTAGCCGGGGAGCTGTTTTTT. The chain recombines TRBV5-6 with TRBJ2-2; D is uncertain. From germline, CDR1 is SGHDT and CDR2 YYEEEE. CDR3 length equals 14 residues. Deletions cut 1 base from V and 6 bases from J, with 10 bases between.

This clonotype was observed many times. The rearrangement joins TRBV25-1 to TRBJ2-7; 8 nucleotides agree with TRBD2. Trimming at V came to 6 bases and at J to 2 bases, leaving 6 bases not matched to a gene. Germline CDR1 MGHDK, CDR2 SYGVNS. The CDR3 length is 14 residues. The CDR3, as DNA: TGTGCCAGCAGGGCGACTAGCGAACCCTACGAGCAGTACTTC. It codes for CASRATSEPYEQYF.

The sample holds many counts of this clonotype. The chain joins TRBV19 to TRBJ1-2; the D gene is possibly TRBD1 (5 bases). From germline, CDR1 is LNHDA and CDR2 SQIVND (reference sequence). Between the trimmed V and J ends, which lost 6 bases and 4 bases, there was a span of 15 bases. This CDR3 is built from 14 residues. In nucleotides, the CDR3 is TGTGCCAGTAGCCTCAGGGATATCGGCTATGGCTACACCTTC. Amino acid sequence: CASSLRDIGYGYTF.

CDR3 DNA sequence: TGTGCCAGCAGTGAGTGGAATGAAAAACTGTTTTTT. Amino acids: CASSEWNEKLFF. The chain links TRBV11-2 to TRBJ1-4; D is unresolved. CDR1 is SGHAT, CDR2 FQNNGV, per germline. Deletions cut 6 bases from V and 5 bases from J, with 7 bases between. The CDR3 totals 12 residues.

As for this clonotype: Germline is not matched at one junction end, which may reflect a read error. The CDR3 bases are TGTGCCATCAGTTACTCGACTGGGGCGGGACAGACCCAGTACTTC. It is translated as CAISYSTGAGQTQYF. This chain uses TRBV6-5 with TRBJ2-5, with D possibly matching TRBD2 (6 bases). Germline-derived CDR1 and CDR2 are MNHEY and SVGAGI. The CDR3 loop spans 15 amino acids.

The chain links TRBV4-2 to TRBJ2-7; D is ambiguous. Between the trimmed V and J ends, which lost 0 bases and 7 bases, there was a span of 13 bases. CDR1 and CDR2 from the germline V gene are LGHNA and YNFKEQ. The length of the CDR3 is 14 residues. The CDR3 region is CASSQDPGSREQYF. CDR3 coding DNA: TGTGCCAGCAGCCAAGACCCGGGCTCGAGGGAGCAGTACTTC.

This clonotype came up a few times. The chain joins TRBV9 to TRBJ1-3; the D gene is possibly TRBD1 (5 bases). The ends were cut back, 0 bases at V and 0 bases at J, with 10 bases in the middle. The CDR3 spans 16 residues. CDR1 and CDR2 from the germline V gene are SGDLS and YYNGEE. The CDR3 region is CASSVEDTSSGNTIYF. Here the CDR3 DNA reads TGTGCCAGCAGCGTAGAGGACACGAGCTCTGGAAACACCATATATTTT.

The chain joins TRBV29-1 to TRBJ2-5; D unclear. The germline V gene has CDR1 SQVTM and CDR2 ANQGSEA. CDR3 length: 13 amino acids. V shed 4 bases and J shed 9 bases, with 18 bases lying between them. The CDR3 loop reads CSVAGSLSQPQYF. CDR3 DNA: TGCAGCGTTGCGGGCAGCCTAAGTCAGCCCCAGTACTTC.

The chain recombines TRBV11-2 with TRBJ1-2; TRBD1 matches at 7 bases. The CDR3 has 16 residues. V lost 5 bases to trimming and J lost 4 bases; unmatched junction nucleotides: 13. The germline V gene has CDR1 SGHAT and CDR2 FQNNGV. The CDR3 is CASSAGTAAGGYGYTF. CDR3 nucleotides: TGTGCCAGCAGCGCCGGGACAGCCGCCGGGGGCTATGGCTACACCTTC.

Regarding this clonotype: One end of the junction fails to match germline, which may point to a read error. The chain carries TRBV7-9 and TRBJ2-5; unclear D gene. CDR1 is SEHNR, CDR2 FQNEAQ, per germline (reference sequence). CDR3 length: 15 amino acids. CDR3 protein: CASSQGILFEETQYF. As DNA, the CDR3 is TGCGCCAGCAGCCAAGGCATCTTATTCGAGGAGACCCAGTACTTC. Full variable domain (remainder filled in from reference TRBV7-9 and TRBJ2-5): DTGVSQNPRHKITKRGQNVTFRCDPISEHNRLYWYRQTLGQGPEFLTYFQNEAQLEKSRLLSDRFSAERPKGSFSTLEIQRTEQGDSAMYLCASSQGILFEETQYFGPGTRLLVL.

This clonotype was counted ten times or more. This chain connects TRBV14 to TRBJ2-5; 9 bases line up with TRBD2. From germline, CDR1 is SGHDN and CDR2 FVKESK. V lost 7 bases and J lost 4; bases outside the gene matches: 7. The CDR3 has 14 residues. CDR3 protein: CASNPSGMGETQYF. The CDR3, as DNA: TGTGCCAGCAACCCTAGCGGGATGGGAGAGACCCAGTACTTC.

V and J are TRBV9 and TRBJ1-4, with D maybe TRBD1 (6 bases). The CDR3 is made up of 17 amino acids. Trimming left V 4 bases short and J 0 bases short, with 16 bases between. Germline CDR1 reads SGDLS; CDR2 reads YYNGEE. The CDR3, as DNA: TGTGCCAGCAGCTTCTTCCCAGGGGCGCCAACTAATGAAAAACTGTTTTTT. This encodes CASSFFPGAPTNEKLFF.

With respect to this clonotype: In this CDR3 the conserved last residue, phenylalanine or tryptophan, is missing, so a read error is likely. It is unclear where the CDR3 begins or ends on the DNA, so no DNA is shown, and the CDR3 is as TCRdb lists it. The chain's CDR3 is CASSLGDYRSDYGYTFGS. This chain joins TRBV7-2 and TRBJ2-5; TRBD2 reflects the table's D call only, with no check against the DNA. Both ends counted, the CDR3 spans 18 residues. Per the germline V gene, CDR1 is SGHTA and CDR2 is FQGNSA.

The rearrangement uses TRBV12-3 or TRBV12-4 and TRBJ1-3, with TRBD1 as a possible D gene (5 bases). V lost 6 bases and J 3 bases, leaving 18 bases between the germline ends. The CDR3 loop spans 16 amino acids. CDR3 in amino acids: CASRSGSGEDGNTIYF. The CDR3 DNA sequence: TGTGCCAGCAGGTCGGGCTCGGGGGAAGATGGAAACACCATATATTTT.

CDR3 in DNA: TGTGCCAGCAGCTTAGAATCCGGACAGGTCCAAGAGACCCAGTACTTC. This gives the protein CASSLESGQVQETQYF. The chain uses TRBV7-2 and TRBJ2-5; TRBD1 agrees at 7 bases. The ends lost 1 base at V and 1 base at J; junction bases unmatched: 6. Germline loops: CDR1 SGHTA, CDR2 FQGNSA. The CDR3 runs 16 residues.

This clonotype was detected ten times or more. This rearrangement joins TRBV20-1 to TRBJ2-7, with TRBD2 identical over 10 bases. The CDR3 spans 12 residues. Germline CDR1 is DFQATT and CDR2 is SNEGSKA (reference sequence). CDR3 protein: CRASAGGGEQYF. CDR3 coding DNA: TGCAGGGCTTCAGCGGGAGGGGGGGAGCAGTACTTC.

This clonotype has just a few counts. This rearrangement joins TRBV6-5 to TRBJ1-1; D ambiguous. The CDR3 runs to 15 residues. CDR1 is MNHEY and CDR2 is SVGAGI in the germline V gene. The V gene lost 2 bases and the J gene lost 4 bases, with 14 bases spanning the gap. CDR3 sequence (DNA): TGTGCCAGCAGTTACGGCGGGCTCATGGGCACTGAAGCTTTCTTT. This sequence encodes CASSYGGLMGTEAFF.

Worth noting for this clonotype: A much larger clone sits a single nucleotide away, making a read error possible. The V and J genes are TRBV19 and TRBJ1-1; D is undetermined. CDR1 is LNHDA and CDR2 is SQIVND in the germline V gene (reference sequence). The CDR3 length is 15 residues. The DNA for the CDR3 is TGTGCCGGTAGTATGGTGTTTAGGACGAACACTGAAGCTTTCTTT. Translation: CAGSMVFRTNTEAFF.

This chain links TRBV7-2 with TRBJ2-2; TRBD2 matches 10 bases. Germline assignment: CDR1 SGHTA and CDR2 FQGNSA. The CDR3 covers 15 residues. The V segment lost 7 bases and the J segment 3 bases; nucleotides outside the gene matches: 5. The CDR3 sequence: CASKLAGEHTGELFF. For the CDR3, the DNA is TGTGCCAGCAAGCTAGCGGGAGAACACACCGGGGAGCTGTTTTTT.

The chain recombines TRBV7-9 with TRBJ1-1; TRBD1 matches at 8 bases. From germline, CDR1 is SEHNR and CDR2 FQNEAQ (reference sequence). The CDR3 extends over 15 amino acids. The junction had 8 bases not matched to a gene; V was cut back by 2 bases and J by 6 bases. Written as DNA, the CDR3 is TGTGCCAGCAGCTTATCAAGTCAGGGGGCGTCTGAAGCTTTCTTT. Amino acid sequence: CASSLSSQGASEAFF.

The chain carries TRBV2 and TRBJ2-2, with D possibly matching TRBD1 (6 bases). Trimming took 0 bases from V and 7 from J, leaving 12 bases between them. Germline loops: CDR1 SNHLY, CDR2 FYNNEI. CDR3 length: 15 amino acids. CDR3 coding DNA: TGTGCCAGCAGTGAAGCCCCGACAGGCTACGGGGAGCTGTTTTTT. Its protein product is CASSEAPTGYGELFF.

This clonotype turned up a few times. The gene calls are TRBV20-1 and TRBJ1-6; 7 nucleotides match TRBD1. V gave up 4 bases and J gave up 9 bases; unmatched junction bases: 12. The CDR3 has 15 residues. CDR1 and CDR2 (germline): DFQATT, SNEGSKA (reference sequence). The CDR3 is CSAITGESVFSPLHF. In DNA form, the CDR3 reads TGCAGTGCTATTACAGGGGAGTCTGTTTTTTCACCCCTCCACTTT.

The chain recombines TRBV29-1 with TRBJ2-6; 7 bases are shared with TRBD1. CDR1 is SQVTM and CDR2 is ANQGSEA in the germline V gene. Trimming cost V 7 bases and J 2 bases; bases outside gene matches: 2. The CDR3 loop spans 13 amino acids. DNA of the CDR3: TGCAGCGGACAGGGCGCTGGGGCCAACGTCCTGACTTTC. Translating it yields CSGQGAGANVLTF.

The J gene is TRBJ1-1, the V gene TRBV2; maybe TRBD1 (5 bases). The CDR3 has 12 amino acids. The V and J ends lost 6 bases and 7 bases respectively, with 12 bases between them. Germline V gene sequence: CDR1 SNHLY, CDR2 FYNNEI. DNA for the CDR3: TGTGCCAGCAGCCAAGACAGTCTTGAAGCTTTCTTT. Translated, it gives CASSQDSLEAFF.

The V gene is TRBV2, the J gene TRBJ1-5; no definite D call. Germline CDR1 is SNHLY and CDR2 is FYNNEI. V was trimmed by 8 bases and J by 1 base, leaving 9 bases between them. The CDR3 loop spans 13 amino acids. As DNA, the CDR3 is TGTGCCAGCTTCGACGGGAGCAATCAGCCCCAGCATTTT. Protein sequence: CASFDGSNQPQHF. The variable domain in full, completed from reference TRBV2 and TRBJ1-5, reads EPEVTQTPSHQVTQMGQEVILRCVPISNHLYFYWYRQILGQKVEFLVSFYNNEISEKSEIFDDQFSVERPDGSNFTLKIRSTKLEDSAMYFCASFDGSNQPQHFGDGTRLSIL.